This T cell receptor beta chain was identified in a study of blood T cell repertoires in COVID-19 (TCRdb year 2020). Regarding the complete study: Samples from collaborators originated in the United States, Italy and Spain and spanned both the acute and convalescent phases of COVID-19. The repertoires were released in a freely available public database meant as a resource for research on the immune response to SARS-CoV-2. Where HLA class I and class II types were available, the types were taken from metadata supplied by the sample provider, not from assay-based typing. Sample metadata almost always included a de-identified subject ID, COVID-19 status, age in years and sex. Samples were obtained from the ongoing ImmuneRACE study (first 160 participants) and from 1,200 or so subjects provided by 6 global collaborators. The dataset comprised deeply sampled blood TCRbeta repertoires from subjects exposed to, actively infected with, or recovered from COVID-19. The prospective study material was composed of cDNA or gDNA derived from T cells, B-cell-depleted T cells, or PBMCs.

On the study overall, not on this receptor specifically: How much clinical and demographic metadata was included differed by source and by participant, and the metadata was provided uncurated.

Whole blood was collected in K2EDTA tubes by collaborating institutions according to the institutions' own protocols. For TCRbeta analysis, collaborator samples were shipped as frozen whole blood, as isolated PBMCs, or as DNA extracted from either sample type. With regard to this clone: No antigen is known for it. No base quality values were provided; no much bigger clone lies one nucleotide off.

The CDR3 starts with the cysteine, ends with the phenylalanine, and has 15 residues. Only the CDR3 part of the read is kept: 45 bases, read in frame from the first base. Cut back by 7 bases and 2 bases, the V and J ends lie 18 bases apart. The germline V gene (reference sequence) gives CDR1 as MNHEY and CDR2 as SMNVEV. The immunoSEQ Assay, a bias-controlled multiplex PCR, was used to amplify TCRbeta CDR3 regions from genomic DNA. On the study's bioinformatics: Nucleated cell counts per sample were estimated from amplification of reference gene primers within the assay. To quantify the absolute abundance of each unique TCRbeta CDR3 rearrangement, sequence reads were collapsed and filtered. For each sample, productive Simpson clonality was calculated as the square root of Simpson's diversity index over productive rearrangements. TCRdb retrieved this table from immuneACCESS and kept in-frame rearrangements only. Not all clones are present; in checked studies, unresolved V genes account for under half, and no reason is known for the remainder. The V and J calls and clone size were taken over from that table, and D and trimming were inferred from the DNA. Present in this sample are under 200,000 clones, roughly four fifths of which were seen just once. Under 7.5% of the sample lies in the top ten.

This sequence uses TRBV27 and TRBJ2-7; the D gene lacks a confident call. Material: peripheral blood. The clonotype comes from a woman aged 35 to 49 with acute or convalescent COVID-19. The nucleotide sequence reads as follows: TGTGCCAGCAAACAAGTGGCCGGTGCGGCCTACGAGCAGTACTTC. Translated, this is CASKQVAGAAYEQYF.